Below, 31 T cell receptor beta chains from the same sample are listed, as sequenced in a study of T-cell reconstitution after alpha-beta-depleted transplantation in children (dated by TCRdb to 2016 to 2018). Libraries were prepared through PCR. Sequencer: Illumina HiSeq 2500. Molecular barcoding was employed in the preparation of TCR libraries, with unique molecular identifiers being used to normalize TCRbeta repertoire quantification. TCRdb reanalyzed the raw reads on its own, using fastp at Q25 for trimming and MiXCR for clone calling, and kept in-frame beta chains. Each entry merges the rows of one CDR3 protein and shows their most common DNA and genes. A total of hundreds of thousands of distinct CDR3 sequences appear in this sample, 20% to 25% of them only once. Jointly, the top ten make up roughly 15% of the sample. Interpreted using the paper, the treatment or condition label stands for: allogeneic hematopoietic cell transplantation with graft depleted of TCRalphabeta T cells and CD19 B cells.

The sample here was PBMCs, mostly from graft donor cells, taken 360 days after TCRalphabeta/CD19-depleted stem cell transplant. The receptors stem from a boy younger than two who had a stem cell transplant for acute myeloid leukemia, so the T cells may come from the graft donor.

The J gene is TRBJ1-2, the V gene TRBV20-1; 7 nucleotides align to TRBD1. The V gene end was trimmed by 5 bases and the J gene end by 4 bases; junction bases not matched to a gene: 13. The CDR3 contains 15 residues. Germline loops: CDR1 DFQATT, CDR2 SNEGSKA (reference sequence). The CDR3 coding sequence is TGCAGTGCTTACCAATTCCGACAGGGTACCTATGGCTACACCTTC. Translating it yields CSAYQFRQGTYGYTF.

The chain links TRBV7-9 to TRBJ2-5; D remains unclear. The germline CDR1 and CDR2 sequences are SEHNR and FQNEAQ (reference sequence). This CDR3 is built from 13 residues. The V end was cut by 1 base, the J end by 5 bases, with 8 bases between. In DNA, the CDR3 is TGTGCCAGCAGCTTAGAAAGTGCGGAGACCCAGTACTTC. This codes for CASSLESAETQYF.

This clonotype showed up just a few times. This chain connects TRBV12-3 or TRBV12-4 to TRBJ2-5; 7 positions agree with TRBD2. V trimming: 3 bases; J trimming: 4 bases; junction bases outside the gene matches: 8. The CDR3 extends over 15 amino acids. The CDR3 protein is CASSFKGGEGETQYF. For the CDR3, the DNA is TGTGCCAGCAGTTTTAAGGGAGGGGAAGGAGAGACCCAGTACTTC.

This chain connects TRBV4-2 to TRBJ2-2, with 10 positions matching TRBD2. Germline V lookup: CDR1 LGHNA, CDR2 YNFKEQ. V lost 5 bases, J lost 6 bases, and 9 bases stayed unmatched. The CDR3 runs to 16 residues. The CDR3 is CASSSRGLALPGELFF. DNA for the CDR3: TGTGCCAGCAGCTCCCGGGGACTAGCGCTACCCGGGGAGCTGTTTTTT.

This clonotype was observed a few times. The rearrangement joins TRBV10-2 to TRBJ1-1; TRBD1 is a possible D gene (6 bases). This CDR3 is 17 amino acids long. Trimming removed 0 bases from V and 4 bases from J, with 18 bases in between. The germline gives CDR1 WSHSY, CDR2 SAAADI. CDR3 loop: CASSESPVTGISTEAFF. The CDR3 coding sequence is TGCGCCAGCAGTGAGTCTCCCGTTACAGGGATCAGCACTGAAGCTTTCTTT.

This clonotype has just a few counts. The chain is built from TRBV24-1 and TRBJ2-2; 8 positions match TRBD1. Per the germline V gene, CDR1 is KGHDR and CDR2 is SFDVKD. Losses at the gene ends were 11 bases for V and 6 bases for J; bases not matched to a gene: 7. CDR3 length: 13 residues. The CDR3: CAIGQGPAGELFF. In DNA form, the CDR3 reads TGTGCCATCGGACAGGGTCCTGCCGGGGAGCTGTTTTTT.

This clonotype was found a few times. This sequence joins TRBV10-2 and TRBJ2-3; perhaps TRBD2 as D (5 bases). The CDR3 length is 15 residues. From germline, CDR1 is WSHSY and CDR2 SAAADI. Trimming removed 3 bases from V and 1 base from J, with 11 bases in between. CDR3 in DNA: TGCGCCAGCAGTGAATACGGGGAAGGCACAGATACGCAGTATTTT. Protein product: CASSEYGEGTDTQYF.

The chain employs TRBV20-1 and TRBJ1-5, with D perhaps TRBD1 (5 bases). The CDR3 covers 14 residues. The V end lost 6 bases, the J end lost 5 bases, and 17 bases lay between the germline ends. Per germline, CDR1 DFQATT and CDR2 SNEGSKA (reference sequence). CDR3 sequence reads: CSATRQSRDQPQHF. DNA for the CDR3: TGCAGTGCCACCAGACAGAGCCGAGATCAGCCCCAGCATTTT.

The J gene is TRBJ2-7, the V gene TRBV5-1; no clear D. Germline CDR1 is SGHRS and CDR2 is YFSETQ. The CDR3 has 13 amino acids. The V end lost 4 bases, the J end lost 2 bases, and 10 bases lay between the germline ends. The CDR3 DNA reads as TGCGCCAGCAGCGTTGATAGCACCTACGAGCAGTACGTC. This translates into CASSVDSTYEQYV.

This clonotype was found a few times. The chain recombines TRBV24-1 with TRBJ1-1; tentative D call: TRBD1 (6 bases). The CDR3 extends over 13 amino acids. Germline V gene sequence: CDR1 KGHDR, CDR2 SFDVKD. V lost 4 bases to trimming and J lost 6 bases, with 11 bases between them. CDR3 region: CATSEAGVSEAFF. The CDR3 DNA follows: TGTGCCACCAGTGAAGCAGGGGTCTCTGAAGCTTTCTTT.

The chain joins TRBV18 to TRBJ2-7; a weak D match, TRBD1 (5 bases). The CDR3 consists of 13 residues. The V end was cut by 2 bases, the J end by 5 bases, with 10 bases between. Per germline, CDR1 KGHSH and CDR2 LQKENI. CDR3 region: CASSPGRVDEQYF. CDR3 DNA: TGTGCCAGCTCACCAGGCAGGGTCGACGAGCAGTACTTC.

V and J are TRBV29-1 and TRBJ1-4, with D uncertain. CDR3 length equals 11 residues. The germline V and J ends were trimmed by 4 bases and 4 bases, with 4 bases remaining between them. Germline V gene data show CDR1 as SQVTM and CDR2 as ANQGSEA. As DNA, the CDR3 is TGCAGCGTTGTCATTAATGAAAAACTGTTTTTT. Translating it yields CSVVINEKLFF.

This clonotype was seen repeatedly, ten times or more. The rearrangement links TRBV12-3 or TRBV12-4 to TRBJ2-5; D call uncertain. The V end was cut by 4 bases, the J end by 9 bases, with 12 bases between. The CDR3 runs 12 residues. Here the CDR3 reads CASSSTTRAQYF. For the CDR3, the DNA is TGTGCCAGCAGTTCAACAACCAGAGCCCAGTACTTC.

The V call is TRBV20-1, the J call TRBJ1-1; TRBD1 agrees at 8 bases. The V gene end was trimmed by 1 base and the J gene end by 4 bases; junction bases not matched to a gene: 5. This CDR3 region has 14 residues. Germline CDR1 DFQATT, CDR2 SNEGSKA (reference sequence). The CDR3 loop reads CSARGQGRVTEAFF. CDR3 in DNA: TGCAGTGCTAGAGGACAGGGGCGGGTCACTGAAGCTTTCTTT.

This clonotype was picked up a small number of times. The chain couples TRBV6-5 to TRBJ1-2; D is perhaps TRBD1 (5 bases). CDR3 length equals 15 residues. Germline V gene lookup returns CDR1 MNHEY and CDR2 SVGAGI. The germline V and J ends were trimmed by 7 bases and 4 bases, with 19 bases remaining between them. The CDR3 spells CASTSLKGVIYGYTF. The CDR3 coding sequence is TGTGCCAGCACCTCGCTGAAAGGGGTAATCTATGGCTACACCTTC.

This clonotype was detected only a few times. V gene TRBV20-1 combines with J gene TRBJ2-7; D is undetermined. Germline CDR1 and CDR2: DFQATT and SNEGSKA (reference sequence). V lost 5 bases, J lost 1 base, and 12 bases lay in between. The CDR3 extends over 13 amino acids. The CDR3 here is CSAPRLGSYEQYF. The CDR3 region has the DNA TGCAGTGCTCCAAGACTGGGTTCCTACGAGCAGTACTTC.

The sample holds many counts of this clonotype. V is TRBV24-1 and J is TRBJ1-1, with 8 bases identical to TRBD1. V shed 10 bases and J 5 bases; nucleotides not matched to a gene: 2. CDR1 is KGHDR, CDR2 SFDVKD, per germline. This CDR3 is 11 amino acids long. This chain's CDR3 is CATQGGTEAFF. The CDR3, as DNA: TGTGCCACACAGGGGGGAACTGAAGCTTTCTTT.

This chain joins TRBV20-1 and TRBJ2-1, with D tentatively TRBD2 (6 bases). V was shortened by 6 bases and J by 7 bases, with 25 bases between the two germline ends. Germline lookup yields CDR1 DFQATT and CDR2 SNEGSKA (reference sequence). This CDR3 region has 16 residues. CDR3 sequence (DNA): TGCAGTGCCCGACGCCCGGGGGAAACCAAAGGGAATGAGCAGTTCTTC. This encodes CSARRPGETKGNEQFF.

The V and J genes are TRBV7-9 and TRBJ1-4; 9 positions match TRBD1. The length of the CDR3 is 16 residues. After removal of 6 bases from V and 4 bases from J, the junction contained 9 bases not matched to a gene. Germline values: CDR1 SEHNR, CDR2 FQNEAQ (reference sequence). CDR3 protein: CASSSQLGQGNEKLFF. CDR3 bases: TGTGCCAGCAGTTCCCAGTTGGGACAGGGTAATGAAAAACTGTTTTTT.

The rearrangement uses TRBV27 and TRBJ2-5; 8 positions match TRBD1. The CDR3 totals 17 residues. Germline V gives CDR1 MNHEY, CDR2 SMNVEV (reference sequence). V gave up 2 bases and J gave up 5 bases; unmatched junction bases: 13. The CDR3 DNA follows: TGTGCCAGCAGTTTAATTCCCTCGGGACAGGCCAAGGAGACCCAGTACTTC. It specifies CASSLIPSGQAKETQYF.

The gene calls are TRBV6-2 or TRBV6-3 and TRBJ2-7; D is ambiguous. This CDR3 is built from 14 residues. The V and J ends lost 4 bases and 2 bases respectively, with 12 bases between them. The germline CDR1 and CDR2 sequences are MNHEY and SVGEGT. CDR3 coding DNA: TGTGCCAGCAGTTGGTTAAGGGAAACCTACGAGCAGTACTTC. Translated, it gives CASSWLRETYEQYF.

CDR3 sequence reads: CASHQGWEKLFF. DNA of the CDR3: TGTGCCAGTCACCAGGGTTGGGAAAAACTGTTTTTT. This chain links TRBV6-5 with TRBJ1-4, with D tentatively TRBD1 (5 bases). Germline loops: CDR1 MNHEY, CDR2 SVGAGI. Between the trimmed V and J ends, which lost 9 bases and 8 bases, there was a span of 13 bases. The CDR3 covers 12 residues.

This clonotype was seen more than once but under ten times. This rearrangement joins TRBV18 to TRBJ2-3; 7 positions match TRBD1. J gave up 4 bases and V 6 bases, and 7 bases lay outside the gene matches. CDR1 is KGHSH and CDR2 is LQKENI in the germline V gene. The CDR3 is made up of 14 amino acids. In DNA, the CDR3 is TGTGCCAGCTCCCGCGGGCAGGGGGCAGATACGCAGTATTTT. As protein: CASSRGQGADTQYF.

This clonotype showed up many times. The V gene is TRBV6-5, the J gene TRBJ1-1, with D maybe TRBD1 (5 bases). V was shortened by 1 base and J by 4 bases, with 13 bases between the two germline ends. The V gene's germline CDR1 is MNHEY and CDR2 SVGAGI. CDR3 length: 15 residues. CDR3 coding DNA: TGTGCCAGCAGTTACTTGGTGGGGGTGGGCACTGAAGCTTTCTTT. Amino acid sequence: CASSYLVGVGTEAFF.

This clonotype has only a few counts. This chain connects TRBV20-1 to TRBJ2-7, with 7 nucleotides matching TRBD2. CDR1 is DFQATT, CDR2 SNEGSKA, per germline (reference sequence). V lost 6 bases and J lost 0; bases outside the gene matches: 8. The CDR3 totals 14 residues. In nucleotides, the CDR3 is TGCAGTGCCACCCGACTAGCTAGCTCCTACGAGCAGTACTTC. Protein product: CSATRLASSYEQYF.

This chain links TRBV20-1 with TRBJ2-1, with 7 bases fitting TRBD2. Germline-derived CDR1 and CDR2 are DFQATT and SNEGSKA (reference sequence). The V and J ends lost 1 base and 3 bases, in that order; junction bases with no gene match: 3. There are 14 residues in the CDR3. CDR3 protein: CSARGLADYNEQFF. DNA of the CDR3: TGCAGTGCTAGAGGGCTAGCGGACTACAATGAGCAGTTCTTC.

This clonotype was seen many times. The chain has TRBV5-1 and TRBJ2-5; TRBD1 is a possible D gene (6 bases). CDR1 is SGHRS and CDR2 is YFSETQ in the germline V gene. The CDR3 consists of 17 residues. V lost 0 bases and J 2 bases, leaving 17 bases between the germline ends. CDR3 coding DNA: TGCGCCAGCAGCTTGGGCCTACAGGGAATTGATCAAGAGACCCAGTACTTC. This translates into CASSLGLQGIDQETQYF. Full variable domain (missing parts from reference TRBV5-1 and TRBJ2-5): KAGVTQTPRYLIKTRGQQVTLSCSPISGHRSVSWYQQTPGQGLQFLFEYFSETQRNKGNFPGRFSGRQFSNSRSEMNVSTLELGDSALYLCASSLGLQGIDQETQYFGPGTRLLVL.

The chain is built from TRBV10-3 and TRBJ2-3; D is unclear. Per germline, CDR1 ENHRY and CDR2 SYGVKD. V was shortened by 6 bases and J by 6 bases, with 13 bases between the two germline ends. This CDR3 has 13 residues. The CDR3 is CAISAGDGDTQYF. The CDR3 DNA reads TGTGCCATCAGCGCCGGCGACGGGGATACGCAGTATTTT.

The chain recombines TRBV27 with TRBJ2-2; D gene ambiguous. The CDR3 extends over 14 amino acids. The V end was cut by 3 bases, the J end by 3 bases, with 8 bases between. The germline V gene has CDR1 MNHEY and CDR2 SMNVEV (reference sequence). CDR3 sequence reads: CASSLGGDTGELFF. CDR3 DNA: TGTGCCAGCAGTTTGGGTGGCGACACCGGGGAGCTGTTTTTT.

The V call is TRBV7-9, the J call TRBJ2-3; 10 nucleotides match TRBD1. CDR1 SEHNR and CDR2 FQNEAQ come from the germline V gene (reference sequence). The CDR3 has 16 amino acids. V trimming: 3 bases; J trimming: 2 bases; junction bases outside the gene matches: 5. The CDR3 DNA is TGTGCCAGCAGCTTCCGGACAGGGGGAGACACAGATACGCAGTATTTT. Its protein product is CASSFRTGGDTDTQYF.

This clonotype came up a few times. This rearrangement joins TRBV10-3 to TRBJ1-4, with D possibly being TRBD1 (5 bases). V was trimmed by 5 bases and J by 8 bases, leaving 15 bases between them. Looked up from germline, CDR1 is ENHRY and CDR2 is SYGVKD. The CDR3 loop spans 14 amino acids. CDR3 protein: CAISWDQEGEKLFF. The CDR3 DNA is TGTGCCATCAGTTGGGACCAGGAGGGGGAAAAACTGTTTTTT.